This record looks at one TCR beta chain sequence and its context. What it recognizes is unknown. The source of the sample is a study of T cell responses to AZD1222 COVID-19 vaccine. Study-wide results and caveats: At baseline, seropositivity was found in only a handful of AZD1222 recipients.

The table came from immunoSEQ multiplex PCR; TCRdb's copy has only in-frame clones and leaves some out. The repertoire holds roughly 120,000 clones, roughly nine tenths seen once, with around 7.5% in the top ten. Sequenced here: peripheral blood, sampled on day 0 of AZD1222 vaccination. This sequence originates from an adult in good health.

The CDR3: CASSFYAGAEQYF. In DNA, the CDR3 is TGTGCCAGCAGCTTTTACGCAGGGGCCGAGCAGTACTTC. The gene calls are TRBV7-2 and TRBJ2-7; tentative D call: TRBD1 (6 bases). Germline CDR1 and CDR2: SGHTA and FQGNSA. This CDR3 region has 13 residues. Deletions cut 3 bases from V and 6 bases from J, with 12 bases between. The variable domain in full, with the rest retrieved from reference TRBV7-2 and TRBJ2-7, is GAGVSQSPSNKVTEKGKDVELRCDPISGHTALYWYRQSLGQGLEFLIYFQGNSAPDKSGLPSDRFSAERTGGSVSTLTIQRTQQEDSAVYLCASSFYAGAEQYFGPGTRLTVT.